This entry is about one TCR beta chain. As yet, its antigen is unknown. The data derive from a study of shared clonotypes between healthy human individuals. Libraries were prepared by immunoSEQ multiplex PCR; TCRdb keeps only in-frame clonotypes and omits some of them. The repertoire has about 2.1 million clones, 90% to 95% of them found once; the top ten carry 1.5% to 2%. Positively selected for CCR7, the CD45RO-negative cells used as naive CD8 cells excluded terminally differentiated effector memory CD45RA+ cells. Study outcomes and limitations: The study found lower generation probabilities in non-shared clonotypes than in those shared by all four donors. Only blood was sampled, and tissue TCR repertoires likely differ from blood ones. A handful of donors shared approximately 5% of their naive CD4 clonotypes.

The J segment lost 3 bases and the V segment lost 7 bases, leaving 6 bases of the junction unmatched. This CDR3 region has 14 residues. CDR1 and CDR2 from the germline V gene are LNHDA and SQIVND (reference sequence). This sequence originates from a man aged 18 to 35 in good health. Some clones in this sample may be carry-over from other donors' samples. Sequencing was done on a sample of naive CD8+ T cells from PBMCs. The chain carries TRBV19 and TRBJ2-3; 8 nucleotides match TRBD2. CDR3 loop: CASTALAGTDTQYF. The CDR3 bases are TGTGCCAGTACCGCTTTAGCGGGAACAGATACGCAGTATTTT.